This TCR beta chain was recovered during a study of shared clonotypes between healthy human individuals. The V end was cut by 5 bases, the J end by 5 bases, with 21 bases between. The CDR3 length is 16 residues. The germline CDR1 and CDR2 sequences are SGHAT and FQNNGV. Profiling relied on immunoSEQ multiplex PCR, and the TCRdb table lists in-frame clones only, not all of them. Of roughly 1,800,000 clones listed, less than 95% are singletons. The naive CD8 population came from CD45RO-negative cells selected for CCR7, without terminally differentiated effector memory CD45RA+ cells. The genes are TRBV11-2 and TRBJ2-5; D ambiguous. The specimen sequenced was naive CD8+ T cells sorted from blood. The TCR comes from a man younger than 35 in good health. This CDR3 reads CASSHGPINLRETQYF. CDR3 coding DNA: TGTGCCAGCAGCCATGGGCCTATCAATCTACGGGAGACCCAGTACTTC. Full variable domain (missing parts from reference TRBV11-2 and TRBJ2-5): EAGVAQSPRYKIIEKRQSVAFWCNPISGHATLYWYQQILGQGPKLLIQFQNNGVVDDSQLPKDRFSAERLKGVDSTLKIQPAKLEDSAVYLCASSHGPINLRETQYFGPGTRLLVL.